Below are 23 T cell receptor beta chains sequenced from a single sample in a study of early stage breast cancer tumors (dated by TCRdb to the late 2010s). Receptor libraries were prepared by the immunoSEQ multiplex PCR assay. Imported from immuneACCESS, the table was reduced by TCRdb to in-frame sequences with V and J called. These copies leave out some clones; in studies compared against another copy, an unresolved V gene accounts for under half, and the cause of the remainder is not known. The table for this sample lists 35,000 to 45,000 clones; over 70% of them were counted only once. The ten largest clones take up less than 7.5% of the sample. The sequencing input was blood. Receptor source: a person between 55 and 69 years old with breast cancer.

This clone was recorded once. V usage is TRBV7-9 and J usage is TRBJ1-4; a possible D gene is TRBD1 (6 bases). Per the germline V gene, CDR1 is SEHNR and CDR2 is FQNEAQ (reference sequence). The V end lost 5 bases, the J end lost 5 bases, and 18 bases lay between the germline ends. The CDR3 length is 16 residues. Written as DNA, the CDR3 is TGTGCCAGCAGCCCGAAGGCGGGGGCCGCGAATGAAAAACTGTTTTTT. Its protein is CASSPKAGAANEKLFF.

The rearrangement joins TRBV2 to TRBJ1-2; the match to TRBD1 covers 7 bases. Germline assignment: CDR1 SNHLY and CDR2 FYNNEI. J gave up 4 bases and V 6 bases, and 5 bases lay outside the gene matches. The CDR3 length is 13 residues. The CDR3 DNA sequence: TGTGCCAGCAGCACAGGGGAAGTCTATGGCTACACCTTC. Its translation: CASSTGEVYGYTF.

The CDR3 nucleotides read TGTGCCAGCAGCTTAGTTCCATACGGCACTGAAGCTTTCTTT. Residues: CASSLVPYGTEAFF. The gene calls are TRBV7-2 and TRBJ1-1; D is unclear. CDR1 is SGHTA and CDR2 is FQGNSA in the germline V gene. With 1 base removed from V and 4 bases from J, the gap between germline ends came to 10 bases. CDR3 length: 14 residues.

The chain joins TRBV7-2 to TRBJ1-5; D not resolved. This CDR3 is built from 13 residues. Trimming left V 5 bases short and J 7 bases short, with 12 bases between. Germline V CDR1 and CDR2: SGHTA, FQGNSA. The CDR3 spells CASSRMSNQPQHF. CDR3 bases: TGTGCCAGCAGCAGAATGAGTAACCAGCCCCAGCATTTT.

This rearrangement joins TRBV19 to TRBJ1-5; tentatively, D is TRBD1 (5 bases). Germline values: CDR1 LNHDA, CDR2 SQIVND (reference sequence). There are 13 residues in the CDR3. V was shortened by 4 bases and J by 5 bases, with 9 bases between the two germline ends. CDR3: CASSNRLYQPQHF. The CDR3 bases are TGTGCCAGTAGTAACAGGCTTTATCAGCCCCAGCATTTT.

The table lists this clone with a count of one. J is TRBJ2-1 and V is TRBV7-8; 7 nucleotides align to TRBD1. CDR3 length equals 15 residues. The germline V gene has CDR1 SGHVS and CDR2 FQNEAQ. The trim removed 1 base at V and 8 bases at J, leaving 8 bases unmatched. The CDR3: CASSLGSRGSYEQFF. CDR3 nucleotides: TGTGCCAGCAGCTTAGGCTCCAGGGGGAGCTATGAGCAGTTCTTC.

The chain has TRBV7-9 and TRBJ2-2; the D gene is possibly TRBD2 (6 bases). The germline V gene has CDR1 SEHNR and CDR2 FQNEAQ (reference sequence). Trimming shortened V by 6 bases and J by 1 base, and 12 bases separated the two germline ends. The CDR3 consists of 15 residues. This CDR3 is CASRGGWRNTGELFF. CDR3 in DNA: TGTGCCAGCAGGGGGGGATGGCGGAACACCGGGGAGCTGTTTTTT.

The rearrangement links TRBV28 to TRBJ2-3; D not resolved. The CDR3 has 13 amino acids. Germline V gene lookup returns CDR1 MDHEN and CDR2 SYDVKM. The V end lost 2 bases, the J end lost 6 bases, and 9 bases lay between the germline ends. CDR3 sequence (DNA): TGTGCCAGCAGTTTAACGTCTCGGGATACGCAGTATTTT. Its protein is CASSLTSRDTQYF. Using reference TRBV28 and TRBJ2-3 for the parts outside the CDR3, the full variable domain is DVKVTQSSRYLVKRTGEKVFLECVQDMDHENMFWYRQDPGLGLRLIYFSYDVKMKEKGDIPEGYSVSREKKERFSLILESASTNQTSMYLCASSLTSRDTQYFGPGTRLTVL.

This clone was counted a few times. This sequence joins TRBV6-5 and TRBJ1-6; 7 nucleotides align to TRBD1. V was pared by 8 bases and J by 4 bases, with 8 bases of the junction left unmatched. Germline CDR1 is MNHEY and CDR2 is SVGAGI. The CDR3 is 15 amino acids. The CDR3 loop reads CASGVPGQYNSPLHF. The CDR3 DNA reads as TGTGCCAGCGGAGTACCGGGACAGTATAATTCACCCCTCCACTTT.

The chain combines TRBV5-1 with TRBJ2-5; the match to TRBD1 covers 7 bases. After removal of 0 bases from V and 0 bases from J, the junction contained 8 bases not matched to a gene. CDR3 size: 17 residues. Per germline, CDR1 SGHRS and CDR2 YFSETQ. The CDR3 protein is CASSLEPGTVYQETQYF. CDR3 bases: TGCGCCAGCAGCTTGGAGCCCGGGACAGTGTACCAAGAGACCCAGTACTTC.

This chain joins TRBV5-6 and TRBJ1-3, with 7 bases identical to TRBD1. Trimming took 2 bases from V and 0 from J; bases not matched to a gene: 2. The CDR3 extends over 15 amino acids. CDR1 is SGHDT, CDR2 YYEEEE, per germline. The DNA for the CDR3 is TGTGCCAGCAGCTTAACAGGGGCCTCTGGAAACACCATATATTTT. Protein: CASSLTGASGNTIYF.

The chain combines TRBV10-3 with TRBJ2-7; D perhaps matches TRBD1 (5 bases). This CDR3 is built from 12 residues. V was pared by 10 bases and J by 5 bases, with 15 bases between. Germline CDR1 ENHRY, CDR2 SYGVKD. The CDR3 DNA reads TGTGCCACCCAACAGGCTTGGGACGAGCAGTACTTC. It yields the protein CATQQAWDEQYF.

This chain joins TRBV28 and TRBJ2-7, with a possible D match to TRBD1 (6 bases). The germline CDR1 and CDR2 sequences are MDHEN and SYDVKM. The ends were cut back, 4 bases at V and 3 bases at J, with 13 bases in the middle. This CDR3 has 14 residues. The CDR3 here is CASSSGTPSYEQYF. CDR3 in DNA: TGTGCCAGCAGTTCTGGGACACCCAGCTACGAGCAGTACTTC.

In DNA form, the CDR3 reads TGTGCCAGCAGCGTAGAGTACGTCACAGATACGCAGTATTTT. Its protein is CASSVEYVTDTQYF. The chain carries TRBV9 and TRBJ2-3; no clear D gene. The CDR3 consists of 14 residues. Per germline, CDR1 SGDLS and CDR2 YYNGEE. V lost 0 bases and J lost 2, with 7 bases in between.

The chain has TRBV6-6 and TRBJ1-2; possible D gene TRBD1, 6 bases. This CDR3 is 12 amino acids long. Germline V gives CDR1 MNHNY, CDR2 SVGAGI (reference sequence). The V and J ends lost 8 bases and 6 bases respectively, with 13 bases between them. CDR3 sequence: CASRGGQHGYTF. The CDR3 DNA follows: TGTGCCAGCCGGGGGGGGCAGCATGGCTACACCTTC.

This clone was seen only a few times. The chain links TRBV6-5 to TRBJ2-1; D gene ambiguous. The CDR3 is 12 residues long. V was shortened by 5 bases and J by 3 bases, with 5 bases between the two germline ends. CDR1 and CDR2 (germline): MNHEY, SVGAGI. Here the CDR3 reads CASSRDYNEQFF. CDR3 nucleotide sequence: TGTGCCAGCAGTAGGGACTACAATGAGCAGTTCTTC.

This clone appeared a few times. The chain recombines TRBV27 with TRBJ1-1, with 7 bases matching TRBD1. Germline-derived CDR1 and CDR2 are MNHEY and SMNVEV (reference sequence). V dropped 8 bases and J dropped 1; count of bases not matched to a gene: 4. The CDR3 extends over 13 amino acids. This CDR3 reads CASRGTANTEAFF. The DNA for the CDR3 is TGTGCCAGCCGGGGGACAGCGAACACTGAAGCTTTCTTT.

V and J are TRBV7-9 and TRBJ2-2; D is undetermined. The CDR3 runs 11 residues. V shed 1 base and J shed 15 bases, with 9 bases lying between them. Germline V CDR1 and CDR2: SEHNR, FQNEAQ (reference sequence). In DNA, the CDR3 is TGTGCCAGCAGCTTAGGTCCTGACTTGTTTTTT. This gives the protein CASSLGPDLFF.

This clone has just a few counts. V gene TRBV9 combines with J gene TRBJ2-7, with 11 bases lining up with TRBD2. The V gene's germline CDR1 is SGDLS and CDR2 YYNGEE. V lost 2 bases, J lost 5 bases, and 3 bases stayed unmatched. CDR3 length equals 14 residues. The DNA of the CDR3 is TGTGCCAGCAGCGTTAGCGGGAGGGGGAACGAGCAGTACTTC. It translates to CASSVSGRGNEQYF.

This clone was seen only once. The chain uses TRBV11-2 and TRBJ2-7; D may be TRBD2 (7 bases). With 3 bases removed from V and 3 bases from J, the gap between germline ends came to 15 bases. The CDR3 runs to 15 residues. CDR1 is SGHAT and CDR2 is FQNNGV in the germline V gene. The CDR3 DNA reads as TGTGCCAGCAGCTTTGGGGGGGGGCTCCACTACGAGCAGTACTTC. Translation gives CASSFGGGLHYEQYF. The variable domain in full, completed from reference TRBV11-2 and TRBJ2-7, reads EAGVAQSPRYKIIEKRQSVAFWCNPISGHATLYWYQQILGQGPKLLIQFQNNGVVDDSQLPKDRFSAERLKGVDSTLKIQPAKLEDSAVYLCASSFGGGLHYEQYFGPGTRLTVT.

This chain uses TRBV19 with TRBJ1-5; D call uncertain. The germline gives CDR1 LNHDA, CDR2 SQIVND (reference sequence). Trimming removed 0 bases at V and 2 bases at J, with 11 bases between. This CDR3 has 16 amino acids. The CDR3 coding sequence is TGTGCCAGTAGTATAGATACCCGGACGGGCAATCAGCCCCAGCATTTT. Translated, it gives CASSIDTRTGNQPQHF.

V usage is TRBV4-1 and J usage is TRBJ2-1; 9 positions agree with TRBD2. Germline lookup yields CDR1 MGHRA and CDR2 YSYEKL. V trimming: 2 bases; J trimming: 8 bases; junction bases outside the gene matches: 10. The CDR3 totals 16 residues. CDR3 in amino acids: CASSQPSGGRADEQFF. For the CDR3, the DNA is TGCGCCAGCAGCCAACCCTCGGGCGGGAGGGCAGATGAGCAGTTCTTC.

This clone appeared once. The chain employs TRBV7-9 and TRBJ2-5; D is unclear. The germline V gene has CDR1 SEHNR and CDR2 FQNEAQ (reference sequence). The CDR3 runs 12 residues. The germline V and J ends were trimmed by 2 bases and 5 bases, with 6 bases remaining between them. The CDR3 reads CASSLPRETQYF. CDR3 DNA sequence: TGTGCCAGCAGCTTACCGAGGGAGACCCAGTACTTC.